This TCR beta chain is from a study of cytomegalovirus exposure and HLA in healthy donors. General study points: CMV serostatus alone was available as immune exposure information. An assumption of roughly uniform sequencing depth across donors underlay the presence/absence analyses. HLA-A and HLA-B allele assignments for most subjects were reportedly predicted accurately using TCR beta sequences.

V lost 1 base to trimming and J lost 3 bases, with 10 bases between them. Per the germline V gene, CDR1 is SNHLY and CDR2 is FYNNEI. The CDR3 extends over 15 amino acids. PCR primers comprised 60 Vbeta and 13 Jbeta primers. The method was immunoSEQ multiplex PCR; TCRdb's version includes in-frame clones alone and lacks a portion of them. The table lists under 200,000 clones, approximately 80% of them singletons. This clone was counted a few times. What it binds is not known. This sequence was found in a woman in her forties in good health and CMV-seropositive. The sequenced sample was PBMCs. This rearrangement joins TRBV2 to TRBJ1-5, with no clear D. For the CDR3, the DNA is TGTGCCAGCAGTGAAGTATCGGGATACAATCAGCCCCAGCATTTT. Translating it yields CASSEVSGYNQPQHF.